This is a list of T cell receptor beta chains from one sample in a study of blood T cell repertoires in COVID-19. Sequenced by immunoSEQ multiplex PCR; TCRdb stores in-frame clones only, minus some. Altogether 240,000 or so clones are present, about 86% being singletons, with the ten largest covering approximately 9.6%. Sequences were obtained from peripheral blood. These receptor sequences come from an elderly woman with acute or convalescent COVID-19. The CDR3 runs from the conserved cysteine through the conserved F or W. D genes are given only for firm matches. Clone size is given for some rows only: seen once, a few or many times, or a class if the clone is expanded.

TRBV11-2,NA,TRBJ1-5,NA,TGTGCCAGCAGCTTAGGGGGGGAGGGTCAGCCCCAGCATTTT,CASSLGGEGQPQHF
TRBV6-6,NA,TRBJ2-3,TRBD1,TGTGCCAGCAAGGAGACAGGGACAGATACGCAGTATTTT,CASKETGTDTQYF
TRBV3-1/TRBV3-2,NA,TRBJ2-3,NA,TGTGCCAGCAGCCAAGATCGGCGGCTACTCACAGATACGCAGTATTTT,CASSQDRRLLTDTQYF
TRBV6-5,NA,TRBJ1-2,NA,TGTGCCAGCAGTTACTCAGGGGCTTCGGACTATGGCTACACCTTC,CASSYSGASDYGYTF
TRBV9,many,TRBJ1-3,NA,TGTGCCAGCAGCGTAGCGACCGGCGATACAGGAGTCCCGCTGGGAAACACCATATATTTT,CASSVATGDTGVPLGNTIYF
TRBV18,NA,TRBJ1-2,TRBD1,TGTGCCAGCTCACGGGACAGGGGTGGCTACACCTTC,CASSRDRGGYTF
TRBV7-9,NA,TRBJ1-2,TRBD1,TGTGCCAGCAGCTTAGGACAGGGGAGCTATGGCTACACCTTC,CASSLGQGSYGYTF
TRBV18,few,TRBJ1-6,NA,TGTGCCAGCTCACCACCGTCAATAGCAGGGTCTAGTACACCCCTCCACTTT,CASSPPSIAGSSTPLHF
TRBV7-3,NA,TRBJ2-3,TRBD2,TGTGCCAGCAGCTTATCAGCGGGGAATTGGGATACGCAGTATTTT,CASSLSAGNWDTQYF
TRBV28,NA,TRBJ2-7,TRBD1,TGTGCCAGCAGTGGGGGACAGGGCTTGGGGTACGAGCAGTACTTC,CASSGGQGLGYEQYF
TRBV5-1,few,TRBJ2-2,TRBD1,TGCGCCAGCAGCTCGGGACAGATGAACACCGGGGAGCTGTTTTTT,CASSSGQMNTGELFF
TRBV18,NA,TRBJ2-3,TRBD2,TGTGCCAGCTCACCACCGGCTAGCGGGGGGGCAGATACGCAGTATTTT,CASSPPASGGADTQYF
TRBV28,NA,TRBJ1-5,TRBD1,TGTGCCAGCAGGTCGACAGGGGGTATGGGTCAGCCCCAGCATTTT,CASRSTGGMGQPQHF
TRBV9,NA,TRBJ1-6,TRBD1,TGTGCCAGCGGACCCCGGGGGACAGATAATTCACCCCTCCACTTT,CASGPRGTDNSPLHF
TRBV3-1/TRBV3-2,few,TRBJ2-7,NA,TGTGCCAGCAGCCAATGGGGGGTGAGCACAGACCACGAGCAGTACTTC,CASSQWGVSTDHEQYF
TRBV12-5,NA,TRBJ1-2,NA,TGTGCTAGTGGTCTCAGTAACTATGGCTACACCTTC,CASGLSNYGYTF
TRBV6-1,NA,TRBJ1-5,NA,TGTGCCAGCAGTGAAGCGGAGCTTTGGCCCCAGCATTTT,CASSEAELWPQHF
TRBV6-6,NA,TRBJ2-3,TRBD2,TGTGCCAGCAGTTACAGTAGCGGGGGCGGCGATACGCAGTATTTT,CASSYSSGGGDTQYF
TRBV5-5,NA,TRBJ1-6,NA,TGTGCCAGCAGCCCGAGTAGCTCCTATAATTCACCCCTCCACTTT,CASSPSSSYNSPLHF
TRBV12-3/TRBV12-4,many,TRBJ2-2,TRBD1,TGTGCCAGCAGGCCCAGGGGGTCCGGGGAGCTGTTTTTT,CASRPRGSGELFF
TRBV28,NA,TRBJ2-3,TRBD2,TGTGCCAGCAGTTTAAGCGGGGTGCACGACGATACGCAGTATTTT,CASSLSGVHDDTQYF
TRBV3-1/TRBV3-2,NA,TRBJ1-5,NA,TGTGCCAGCAGCCAAGGGGGCCAGCCCCAGCATTTT,CASSQGGQPQHF
TRBV19,NA,TRBJ2-1,TRBD1,TGTGCCAGTAGTTCCCGACCAGGGGGCTATGAGCAGTTCTTC,CASSSRPGGYEQFF
TRBV6-2/TRBV6-3,NA,TRBJ1-6,TRBD1,TGTGCCAGCAGTGACAGACAGGGGGCCACTTTGGCCCTCCACTTT,CASSDRQGATLALHF
TRBV18,NA,TRBJ2-1,TRBD2,TGTGCCAGCCACGCGGCTAGCGGGGGGGCCTCCTACAATGAGCAGTTCTTC,CASHAASGGASYNEQFF
TRBV5-1,once,TRBJ2-5,NA,TGCGCCAGCAGCCCAAGAGGACAGCCTCCCCCCCAAGAGACCCAGTACTTC,CASSPRGQPPPQETQYF
TRBV3-1/TRBV3-2,NA,TRBJ1-2,TRBD1,TGTGCCAGCAGCCAACTCCCGACAGGGGAGGGCTATGGCTACACCTTC,CASSQLPTGEGYGYTF
TRBV2,NA,TRBJ1-5,TRBD1,TGTGCCAGCCGTGACAGGGGGCCACAGCCCCAGCATTTT,CASRDRGPQPQHF
TRBV9,NA,TRBJ2-1,NA,TGTGCCAGCAGCGCCGGGGGGCTCGGGAATGAGCAGTTCTTC,CASSAGGLGNEQFF
TRBV7-3,NA,TRBJ1-1,NA,TGTGCCAGCAGCTTAAACAGGAACACTGAAGCTTTCTTT,CASSLNRNTEAFF
TRBV9,NA,TRBJ2-1,TRBD2,TGTGCCAGCAGCTTCCGACTAGCGGGGAGTTATGAGCAGTTCTTC,CASSFRLAGSYEQFF
TRBV7-3,NA,TRBJ1-1,NA,TGTGCCAGCAGCTCAGGGTTCGGGACTGAAGCTTTCTTT,CASSSGFGTEAFF
TRBV4-1,NA,TRBJ1-6,TRBD1,TGCGCCAGCAGCCAAGGGGGACAGGCTTCTAATTCACCCCTCCACTTT,CASSQGGQASNSPLHF
TRBV29-1,NA,TRBJ1-4,NA,TGCAGCGTGGGTGGCTACGGGAATGAAAAACTGTTTTTT,CSVGGYGNEKLFF
TRBV5-1,NA,TRBJ1-4,TRBD1,TGCGCCAGCAGATCGGGACAGAATAATGAAAAACTGTTTTTT,CASRSGQNNEKLFF
TRBV11-2,NA,TRBJ2-1,TRBD2,TGTGCCAGCAGCTTAGATCCCCCTAGCGGGGCCCGCTCCAATGAGCAGTTCTTC,CASSLDPPSGARSNEQFF
TRBV24-1,once,TRBJ1-1,NA,TGTGCCACCAGTGATTTTTCATCTAAAGCTTTCTTT,CATSDFSSKAFF